Listed below are T cell receptor beta chains from one sample, sequenced in a study of T cell responses to AZD1222 COVID-19 vaccine. The repertoire was sequenced with immunoSEQ multiplex PCR; TCRdb's copy has only in-frame clones and lacks some. The table records over 85,000 clones, 81% of them present only once. The sample was peripheral blood, taken on day 0 of AZD1222 vaccination. The receptors were gathered from an adult in good health. The CDR3 runs from the conserved cysteine through the conserved F or W. D genes are given only for firm matches. Size values are once, few and many counts, or a class for expanded clones, and some rows have none.

v_gene: TRBV5-1; abundance: -; j_gene: TRBJ2-5; d_gene: TRBD2; CDR3nt: TGCGCCAGCAGCGACGGGACTAGCGGAGTGGAGACCCAGTACTTC; CDR3aa: CASSDGTSGVETQYF
v_gene: TRBV6-5; abundance: -; j_gene: TRBJ2-3; d_gene: TRBD2; CDR3nt: TGTGCCAGCAGGGCTAGCGGGGGGGGCACAGATACGCAGTATTTT; CDR3aa: CASRASGGGTDTQYF
v_gene: TRBV18; abundance: -; j_gene: TRBJ2-1; d_gene: TRBD2; CDR3nt: TGTGCCAGCTCACCGAGAGCGGGAGGGGCCAACAATGAGCAGTTCTTC; CDR3aa: CASSPRAGGANNEQFF
v_gene: TRBV9; abundance: few; j_gene: TRBJ1-6; d_gene: -; CDR3nt: TGTGCCAGCAGCGTAGACTTGAGGGTGGGTTCACCCCTCCACTTT; CDR3aa: CASSVDLRVGSPLHF
v_gene: TRBV7-6; abundance: -; j_gene: TRBJ1-1; d_gene: -; CDR3nt: TGTGCCAGCAGCTTAAGTGGTATGAACACTGAAGCTTTCTTT; CDR3aa: CASSLSGMNTEAFF
v_gene: TRBV21-1; abundance: few; j_gene: TRBJ2-3; d_gene: -; CDR3nt: TGTGCCAGCAGGAGGGGACTAGCGGGAGGGCCAAAAGATACGCAGTATTTT; CDR3aa: CASRRGLAGGPKDTQYF
v_gene: TRBV5-1; abundance: -; j_gene: TRBJ2-1; d_gene: TRBD2; CDR3nt: TGCGCCAGCAGTGTGGCGGGAGGGCCTTACAATGAGCAGTTCTTC; CDR3aa: CASSVAGGPYNEQFF
v_gene: TRBV7-6; abundance: -; j_gene: TRBJ2-7; d_gene: -; CDR3nt: TGTGCCAGCAGAGGCGGGGACTACGAGCAGTACTTC; CDR3aa: CASRGGDYEQYF
v_gene: TRBV4-3; abundance: -; j_gene: TRBJ1-6; d_gene: -; CDR3nt: TGCGCCAGCAGCCAAGCCGGGATTAATTCACCCCTCCACTTT; CDR3aa: CASSQAGINSPLHF
v_gene: TRBV5-5; abundance: few; j_gene: TRBJ2-2; d_gene: TRBD2; CDR3nt: TGTGCCAGCCGCCGAGGCGGGGGGGTGAACACCGGGGAGCTGTTTTTT; CDR3aa: CASRRGGGVNTGELFF
v_gene: TRBV6-2/TRBV6-3; abundance: -; j_gene: TRBJ2-6; d_gene: -; CDR3nt: TGTGCCAGCAGTTACTCATACGAGGGGACCTACTCTGGGGCCAACGTCCTGACTTTC; CDR3aa: CASSYSYEGTYSGANVLTF
v_gene: TRBV5-6; abundance: -; j_gene: TRBJ1-5; d_gene: -; CDR3nt: TGTGCCAGCAGCTTGGCCCCAAGGGGTCAGCCCCAGCATTTT; CDR3aa: CASSLAPRGQPQHF
v_gene: TRBV15; abundance: once; j_gene: TRBJ2-1; d_gene: -; CDR3nt: TGTGCCACCAGCATTACTCCAGGGATGAGGTACAATGAGCAGTTCTTC; CDR3aa: CATSITPGMRYNEQFF
v_gene: TRBV6-2/TRBV6-3; abundance: -; j_gene: TRBJ1-2; d_gene: TRBD1; CDR3nt: TGTGCCAGCAGTTCCAACAACAGGGGAAGACCTAACTATGGCTACACCTTC; CDR3aa: CASSSNNRGRPNYGYTF
v_gene: TRBV6-5; abundance: -; j_gene: TRBJ2-1; d_gene: -; CDR3nt: TGTGCCAGCAGGACCCAGGCAATACTCCCTGGCGAGCAGTTCTTC; CDR3aa: CASRTQAILPGEQFF
v_gene: TRBV7-7; abundance: once; j_gene: TRBJ2-3; d_gene: -; CDR3nt: TGTGCCAGCAGCTTAGCGGGTGGAGATACGCAGTATTTT; CDR3aa: CASSLAGGDTQYF